This T cell receptor (beta chain) was sequenced for a study of cytomegalovirus exposure and HLA in healthy donors. The CDR3 covers 15 residues. Trimming removed 4 bases from V and 6 bases from J; junction bases left unmatched: 9. Germline V CDR1 and CDR2: LNHNV, YYDKDF (reference sequence). Primers: 60 Vbeta forward and 13 Jbeta reverse. Clones were sequenced by immunoSEQ multiplex PCR, and TCRdb holds only the in-frame ones, with some missing. The data contain 100,000 to 120,000 clones, roughly two thirds of them singletons. This clone was detected a few times. The clonotype comes from a man younger than 35 in good health and CMV-seropositive. This rearrangement joins TRBV15 to TRBJ1-2; 9 bases are shared with TRBD1. What was sequenced was PBMCs. CDR3 amino acids: CATSTEQGAFDGYTF. The CDR3 coding sequence is TGTGCCACCAGCACCGAACAGGGGGCCTTCGATGGCTACACCTTC.